These 19 T cell receptor beta chains came from one sample sequenced in a study of cytomegalovirus exposure and HLA in healthy donors. It was with 60 Vbeta and 13 Jbeta primers that the PCR ran. The repertoire was sequenced with immunoSEQ multiplex PCR; TCRdb's copy has only in-frame clones and lacks some. The sample has about 120,000 clones, around 62% seen once. What was sequenced was PBMCs. All receptors derive from a woman between 40 and 55 years old in good health and CMV-seropositive.

This clone was counted between two and nine times. This rearrangement joins TRBV10-3 to TRBJ2-7; 10 nucleotides align to TRBD2. The CDR3 runs to 14 residues. CDR1 is ENHRY, CDR2 SYGVKD, per germline. V was clipped by 6 bases and J by 3 bases; unmatched bases: 5. The CDR3 DNA reads as TGTGCCATCAGCACTAGCGGGAAACACTACGAGCAGTACTTC. This codes for CAISTSGKHYEQYF.

The rearrangement links TRBV7-3 to TRBJ2-5; D gene unclear. CDR1 and CDR2 from the germline V gene are SGHTA and FQGTGA. CDR3 length equals 13 residues. Trimming stripped 5 bases from V and 5 bases from J, with 12 bases between. The CDR3 protein is CASSPSLMETQYF. The CDR3 nucleotides read TGTGCCAGCAGCCCATCACTTATGGAGACCCAGTACTTC. The entire variable domain, with the rest obtained from reference TRBV7-3 and TRBJ2-5, is as follows: GAGVSQTPSNKVTEKGKYVELRCDPISGHTALYWYRQSLGQGPEFLIYFQGTGAADDSGLPNDRFFAVRPEGSVSTLKIQRTERGDSAVYLCASSPSLMETQYFGPGTRLLVL.

This clone was counted a few times. The chain recombines TRBV9 with TRBJ1-5; tentative D call: TRBD1 (5 bases). The germline V gene encodes CDR1 SGDLS and CDR2 YYNGEE. The CDR3 extends over 14 amino acids. The V and J ends lost 3 bases and 0 bases respectively, with 7 bases between them. CDR3 in DNA: TGTGCCAGCAGCGCGACAGATAGCAATCAGCCCCAGCATTTT. Translated: CASSATDSNQPQHF.

The chain recombines TRBV2 with TRBJ1-2; no firm D call. The germline V gene encodes CDR1 SNHLY and CDR2 FYNNEI. V was trimmed by 7 bases and J by 0 bases, leaving 9 bases between them. This CDR3 contains 13 residues. The CDR3 sequence is CASNRGSNYGYTF. In DNA, the CDR3 is TGTGCCAGCAACCGCGGTTCTAACTATGGCTACACCTTC.

V gene TRBV5-1 combines with J gene TRBJ1-1; 7 nucleotides match TRBD1. The CDR3 runs to 14 residues. Trimming took 1 base from V and 7 from J; bases not matched to a gene: 7. Germline CDR1 is SGHRS and CDR2 is YFSETQ. The CDR3 nucleotides read TGCGCCAGCAGCTTGACAGGGGAAGCTCTTGAAGCTTTCTTT. This gives the protein CASSLTGEALEAFF.

The rearrangement uses TRBV4-3 and TRBJ1-1; D is ambiguous. Germline CDR1 and CDR2: LGHNA and YSLEER. The CDR3 has 16 residues. V was pared by 3 bases and J by 5 bases, with 19 bases between. CDR3 sequence (DNA): TGCGCCAGCAGCCACCTAGTAGGTCTGTCGGGGACTGAAGCTTTCTTT. Encoded protein: CASSHLVGLSGTEAFF.

This clone was observed a single time. CDR3 region: CASSSYFTLAGDIGEQFF. The DNA for the CDR3 is TGTGCCAGCAGCTCTTATTTTACCTTAGCGGGAGACATAGGTGAGCAGTTCTTC. The chain links TRBV13 to TRBJ2-1; 9 nucleotides line up with TRBD2. CDR3 length: 18 residues. V shed 4 bases and J 9 bases; nucleotides not matched to a gene: 19. Germline loops: CDR1 PRHDT, CDR2 FYEKMQ (reference sequence).

This clone turned up a few times. The chain links TRBV6-6 to TRBJ2-1; D call uncertain. Looked up from germline, CDR1 is MNHNY and CDR2 is SVGAGI (reference sequence). The CDR3 is 12 residues long. V was trimmed by 0 bases and J by 8 bases, leaving 5 bases between them. The CDR3 here is CASSYSADEQFF. The CDR3, as DNA: TGTGCCAGCAGTTACTCGGCGGATGAGCAGTTCTTC.

The rearrangement joins TRBV15 to TRBJ1-1; 12 nucleotides line up with TRBD1. In germline, CDR1 is LNHNV, CDR2 YYDKDF (reference sequence). There are 16 residues in the CDR3. With V trimmed by 7 bases and J by 5 bases, 11 bases remained unmatched. The CDR3 is CATTTRDRGLQTEAFF. Here the CDR3 DNA reads TGTGCCACCACGACCCGGGACAGGGGGCTTCAGACTGAAGCTTTCTTT.

The chain couples TRBV28 to TRBJ1-1; the D gene is possibly TRBD1 (5 bases). V was clipped by 2 bases and J by 8 bases, with 12 bases between them. The CDR3 runs 13 residues. Per the germline V gene, CDR1 is MDHEN and CDR2 is SYDVKM. The CDR3 region has the DNA TGTGCCAGCAGTTTAGCAGGGCGCAAAGAAGCTTTCTTT. This sequence encodes CASSLAGRKEAFF.

DNA for the CDR3: TGCAGCGTCCTGGACTCGGCTAGCGGCTCCTACGAGCAGTACTTC. Its protein is CSVLDSASGSYEQYF. This chain joins TRBV29-1 and TRBJ2-7; 7 nucleotides line up with TRBD2. V lost 6 bases to trimming and J lost 0 bases; unmatched junction nucleotides: 11. The germline V gene has CDR1 SQVTM and CDR2 ANQGSEA. This CDR3 comprises 15 residues.

CDR3 DNA sequence: TGTGCCAGCAGTAGGGTCGCTAGCGGGAGAGATGAGCAGTTCTTC. Translation: CASSRVASGRDEQFF. The chain couples TRBV6-5 to TRBJ2-1; 10 bases agree with TRBD2. This CDR3 is 15 amino acids long. Per the germline V gene, CDR1 is MNHEY and CDR2 is SVGAGI. J was trimmed by 8 bases and V by 5 bases; bases with no gene match: 9.

J is TRBJ2-1 and V is TRBV6-4, with D maybe TRBD2 (7 bases). The CDR3 sequence is 16 residues long. V lost 8 bases, J lost 0 bases, and 17 bases lay in between. Germline-derived CDR1 and CDR2 are MRHNA and SNTAGT. This chain's CDR3 is CASSEGGWSSYNEQFF. Here the CDR3 DNA reads TGTGCCAGCTCTGAGGGGGGGTGGAGCTCCTACAATGAGCAGTTCTTC.

The gene calls are TRBV4-1 and TRBJ2-2; tentative D call: TRBD1 (5 bases). CDR3 length: 15 amino acids. CDR1 and CDR2 (germline): MGHRA, YSYEKL. Trimming removed 6 bases at V and 0 bases at J, with 11 bases between. The CDR3 region has the DNA TGCGCCAGCAGTGTCAGGGCTACGAACACCGGGGAGCTGTTTTTT. Its translation is CASSVRATNTGELFF.

The chain has TRBV4-2 and TRBJ1-2; D gene uncertain. The CDR3 has 14 amino acids. Germline-derived CDR1 and CDR2 are LGHNA and YNFKEQ. The ends were cut back, 0 bases at V and 2 bases at J, with 7 bases in the middle. The DNA of the CDR3 is TGTGCCAGCAGCCAAGATCACAGCAACTATGGCTACACCTTC. This codes for CASSQDHSNYGYTF.

This clone was observed a handful of times. The rearrangement uses TRBV2 and TRBJ2-3; TRBD1 matches at 12 bases. The V gene end was trimmed by 8 bases and the J gene end by 6 bases; junction bases not matched to a gene: 3. The CDR3 contains 13 residues. CDR1 and CDR2 (germline): SNHLY, FYNNEI. Here the CDR3 DNA reads TGTGCCAGCGGGACAGGGGGCGACGATACGCAGTATTTT. Encoded protein: CASGTGGDDTQYF.

The chain uses TRBV6-5 and TRBJ1-5; a possible D gene is TRBD1 (6 bases). This CDR3 is built from 14 residues. The V and J ends lost 4 bases and 3 bases respectively, with 10 bases between them. Per germline, CDR1 MNHEY and CDR2 SVGAGI. The CDR3: CASSFTGFNQPQHF. In DNA form, the CDR3 reads TGTGCCAGCAGTTTTACAGGGTTCAATCAGCCCCAGCATTTT.

CDR3 sequence (DNA): TGTGCCAGCAGTTTTATTCCAGTTCAAGAGACCCAGTACTTC. This gives the protein CASSFIPVQETQYF. The chain recombines TRBV28 with TRBJ2-5; D gene ambiguous. The germline gives CDR1 MDHEN, CDR2 SYDVKM. V dropped 3 bases and J dropped 2 bases, with 10 bases sitting between them. This CDR3 comprises 14 residues.

As to this clone: Other DNA sequences in the sample encode the same CDR3. The rearrangement joins TRBV4-1 to TRBJ2-7; D is perhaps TRBD2 (6 bases). In germline, CDR1 is MGHRA, CDR2 YSYEKL. The CDR3 is 13 amino acids. V was pared by 3 bases and J by 4 bases, with 10 bases between. The DNA of the CDR3 is TGCGCCAGCAGCCAGGTCGGGACTTACGAGCAGTACTTC. Its translation: CASSQVGTYEQYF.